This T cell receptor beta chain was obtained from a study of blood T cell repertoires in COVID-19. Study-level background: From T cells, B-cell-depleted T cells, or PBMCs came the material, which was cDNA or gDNA.

Sequencing was performed with immunoSEQ multiplex PCR; in TCRdb, only in-frame clones are kept and a portion is missing. This sample yields approximately 170,000 clones, of which approximately 89% are seen a single time; roughly 3.5% belongs to the top ten. The sequenced material came from peripheral blood. The receptor was isolated from a man in his 70s with acute or convalescent COVID-19.

CDR3 amino acids: CASSFGDRGYGYTF. In nucleotides, the CDR3 is TGCGCCAGCAGCTTCGGGGACAGGGGGTATGGCTACACCTTC. This chain connects TRBV5-1 to TRBJ1-2, with TRBD1 matching over 11 bases. Germline CDR1 reads SGHRS; CDR2 reads YFSETQ. CDR3 size: 14 residues. The V gene end was trimmed by 2 bases and the J gene end by 5 bases; junction bases not matched to a gene: 2. The entire variable domain, with the rest obtained from reference TRBV5-1 and TRBJ1-2, is as follows: KAGVTQTPRYLIKTRGQQVTLSCSPISGHRSVSWYQQTPGQGLQFLFEYFSETQRNKGNFPGRFSGRQFSNSRSEMNVSTLELGDSALYLCASSFGDRGYGYTFGSGTRLTVV.